The 23 T cell receptor beta chains below come from one sample, sequenced in a study of tumor and adjacent non-tumor tissue in lung cancer. No cell sorting was done before RNA was extracted from the tissue. This non-tumor lung sample came from over 3 cm beyond the tumor edge. The library came from three nested PCR rounds adapted from ARM-PCR protocols. In TCRdb, the multiplex PCR reads were re-called with MiXCR into one record per CDR3 protein. In the table there are some 80,000 distinct CDR3 sequences, approximately 78% of which are singletons. What was sequenced was distant non-tumor lung tissue. The receptors shown here come from a man in his sixties with non-small cell lung cancer.

This clonotype was observed a handful of times. This may arise from a read error, as a much more abundant clone is one base away. The conserved phenylalanine or tryptophan normally closing the CDR3 is absent here, so this likely arose from a read error. V gene TRBV13 combines with J gene TRBJ2-7; tentative D call: TRBD2 (5 bases). Germline values: CDR1 PRHDT, CDR2 FYEKMQ (reference sequence). Trimming removed 5 bases at V and 3 bases at J, with 11 bases between. The CDR3 is 13 residues long. CDR3 region: CASSPYGNYEQYL. The DNA for the CDR3 is TGTGCCAGCAGCCCTTACGGGAACTACGAGCAGTACTTA.

This clonotype was detected a few times. The junction departs from germline at one end; a sequencing error may be responsible. The chain is built from TRBV4-3 and TRBJ1-1; D gene uncertain. Germline-derived CDR1 and CDR2 are LGHNA and YSLEER. The CDR3 covers 17 residues. CDR3 in amino acids: CASSQGVPGSSVTEAFF. CDR3 coding DNA: TGTGCCAGCAGCCAAGGCGTTCCGGGCAGTTCGGTCACTGAAGCTTTCTTT.

In the case of this clonotype: Sequence at one end of the junction differs from germline and may be a read error. The V call is TRBV6-5, the J call TRBJ2-5; D tentatively fits TRBD1 or TRBD2 (5 bases each). This CDR3 is built from 14 residues. Germline V CDR1 and CDR2: MNHEY, SVGAGI. The CDR3 nucleotides are TGTGCCAGCAGGAGGGACGACGTCCAAGAGACCCAATACTTC. It encodes CASRRDDVQETQYF.

As for this clonotype: The junction departs from the called germline gene at one end, perhaps through a read error. This chain connects TRBV11-2 to TRBJ2-2; 9 bases agree with TRBD2. Per the germline V gene, CDR1 is SGHAT and CDR2 is FQNNGV. The CDR3 extends over 18 amino acids. CDR3 in DNA: TGTGCCAAGAGCTCCCGGGGAGCGGGAGGATACAGAGCCGGGGAGCTGTTATTT. It translates to CAKSSRGAGGYRAGELLF.

As regards this clonotype: One junction end disagrees with the germline gene, perhaps due to a read error. The chain links TRBV11-1 to TRBJ2-1; D may match TRBD1 or TRBD2 (5 bases each). This CDR3 is built from 21 residues. Germline V gene lookup returns CDR1 SGHAT and CDR2 FQDESV (reference sequence). CDR3 coding DNA: TGTGCCAGCAGCTTAGCTTGGGGCAGGAGGCTTAGTCGAAGCTCCTACAATGGGCAGTTCTTC. Translated, it gives CASSLAWGRRLSRSSYNGQFF.

Points on this clonotype: One end of the junction varies from germline; a read error may be responsible. The gene calls are TRBV6-5 and TRBJ2-1, with a weak D call TRBD1 (5 bases). Germline V gene lookup returns CDR1 MNHEY and CDR2 SVGAGI. The CDR3 contains 17 residues. The CDR3 spells CGSSYSYRSSSYNEQFF. The CDR3 DNA is TGTGGCAGCAGTTACTCGTACAGGTCGAGCTCCTACAATGAACAGTTCTTC.

Note on this clonotype: A much larger clonotype is one base distant, so this may be a read error. The V call is TRBV12-3 or TRBV12-4, the J call TRBJ2-5; D may be TRBD1 or TRBD2 (5 bases each). The CDR3 runs to 13 residues. V was pared by 6 bases and J by 2 bases, with 10 bases between. CDR3 amino acids: CASSPGRQETQYF. The CDR3 DNA follows: TGTGCCAGCAGCCCGGGACGACAAGAGACCCAGTACTTC.

A note on this clonotype: Relative to the germline gene, one junction end is altered; a read error may explain this. This rearrangement joins TRBV6-5 to TRBJ2-3; D is perhaps TRBD1 (6 bases). The CDR3 length is 15 residues. Germline lookup yields CDR1 MNHEY and CDR2 SVGAGI. Here the CDR3 DNA reads TGTGCCAGCAGAGACGAGGTTGGGGGCACGGATACGCAGTATTTT. Its translation: CASRDEVGGTDTQYF.

Only a few counts were recorded for this clonotype. The chain has TRBV20-1 and TRBJ2-7; 8 bases match TRBD2. The CDR3 is made up of 14 amino acids. Germline CDR1 DFQATT, CDR2 SNEGSKA (reference sequence). Germline trimming cut 7 bases from V and 2 bases from J; bases unmatched to any gene: 10. In DNA form, the CDR3 reads TGCAGTGTCGGTCTGGCGGGAGGCCCCTACGAGCAGTACTTC. Translating it yields CSVGLAGGPYEQYF.

In the case of this clonotype: It is likely a read error, because the conserved phenylalanine at the end of the CDR3 is missing. The chain employs TRBV6-5 and TRBJ2-1; D not certain. Germline V gene data show CDR1 as MNHEY and CDR2 as SVGAGI. The CDR3 contains 17 residues. V lost 0 bases, J lost 0 bases, and 12 bases lay in between. This chain's CDR3 is CASSYSYKQSSYNEQFL. CDR3 bases: TGTGCCAGCAGTTACTCGTACAAGCAGAGCTCCTACAATGAGCAGTTCTTA.

Comments on this clonotype: Mismatch with germline at one junction end may stem from a read error. The chain employs TRBV6-5 and TRBJ2-7, with D perhaps matching TRBD2 (6 bases). The CDR3 spans 14 residues. Germline loops: CDR1 MNHEY, CDR2 SVGAGI. The CDR3 DNA reads TGTGTCAGCCGGCGGGACTTCGGTTCCTACGAGCAGTACTTC. It encodes CVSRRDFGSYEQYF.

As concerns this clonotype: The junction differs from germline at one of its ends, possibly a read error. The V and J genes are TRBV5-6 and TRBJ1-1; TRBD1 matches 8 bases. The CDR3 extends over 15 amino acids. Looked up from germline, CDR1 is SGHDT and CDR2 is YYEEEE. The CDR3 DNA sequence: TGTACCAGCAGCTCACGGCGGGCAGGGGGCGCTCAGGCTTTCTTT. Translation: CTSSSRRAGGAQAFF.

The chain has TRBV6-5 and TRBJ1-4; D unresolved. V lost 0 bases to trimming and J lost 13 bases, with 18 bases between them. There are 15 residues in the CDR3. Germline CDR1 and CDR2: MNHEY and SVGAGI. CDR3: CASSYSGIGRIRLFF. The DNA of the CDR3 is TGTGCCAGCAGTTACTCCGGGATAGGTAGGATCCGACTGTTTTTT.

Comment on this clonotype: At one of its ends the junction is not consistent with the germline gene, which may arise from a read error. The chain has TRBV11-1 and TRBJ2-2; 7 bases fit TRBD2. The CDR3 runs to 15 residues. Germline V gene lookup returns CDR1 SGHAT and CDR2 FQDESV (reference sequence). CDR3 protein: CAISLGGRSTGELLF. The DNA for the CDR3 is TGTGCCATAAGCTTAGGCGGGAGAAGTACCGGGGAGCTGTTGTTT.

Of note for this clonotype: At one boundary the junction diverges from the germline segment, which might be a read error. CDR3 amino acids: CASSQDRTDTTVTQYF. The CDR3 DNA reads as TGCGCCAGCAGCCAAGATAGAACGGACACCACAGTTACGCAGTATTTT. This chain links TRBV4-3 with TRBJ2-3; perhaps TRBD1 as D (5 bases). Germline loops: CDR1 LGHNA, CDR2 YSLEER. The CDR3 totals 16 residues.

The rearrangement uses TRBV29-1 and TRBJ1-1, with D maybe TRBD1 (6 bases). Germline CDR1 is SQVTM and CDR2 is ANQGSEA. The CDR3 totals 13 residues. CDR3 protein: CFVRIQGNTEAFF. The CDR3 nucleotides read TGCTTCGTGCGGATACAGGGGAACACTGAAGCTTTCTTT.

The chain links TRBV28 to TRBJ1-3; D remains ambiguous. Per the germline V gene, CDR1 is MDHEN and CDR2 is SYDVKM. V lost 6 bases and J 7 bases, leaving 13 bases between the germline ends. This CDR3 is 13 amino acids long. The CDR3 DNA reads TGTGCCAGCAGCTTCGGCCCTAGCAACACCATATATTTT. It encodes CASSFGPSNTIYF.

This clonotype was recorded once. The V call is TRBV28, the J call TRBJ2-7, with D perhaps matching TRBD2 (6 bases). Germline V gene sequence: CDR1 MDHEN, CDR2 SYDVKM. Trimming left V 2 bases short and J 4 bases short, with 6 bases between. This CDR3 region has 12 residues. CDR3 in amino acids: CASSLRGYEQYF. The CDR3 nucleotides read TGTGCCAGCAGTTTACGGGGGTACGAGCAGTACTTC.

Worth noting for this clonotype: An end of the junction does not agree with germline; a read error may underlie this. V is TRBV11-2 and J is TRBJ2-3; 12 nucleotides align to TRBD2. This CDR3 has 14 amino acids. Per the germline V gene, CDR1 is SGHAT and CDR2 is FQNNGV. CDR3 loop: CANSLLAGGVRQYF. DNA for the CDR3: TGTGCCAACAGCTTACTAGCGGGGGGCGTTCGGCAGTATTTT.

About this clonotype itself: The junction does not match germline at one end; this may be a read error. This chain links TRBV6-1 with TRBJ1-5, with D uncertain. Germline V CDR1 and CDR2: MNHNS, SASEGT. CDR3 length: 13 residues. In nucleotides, the CDR3 is TGTGTCAGCAGTGAAGCCGAAGGGTCCCCCCAACATTTT. Protein sequence: CVSSEAEGSPQHF.

This clonotype was found a few times. Relative to the germline gene, one junction end is altered; a read error may explain this. This sequence joins TRBV11-3 and TRBJ2-2, with 7 bases identical to TRBD2. The CDR3 has 14 amino acids. Germline values: CDR1 SGHNT, CDR2 YENEEA. The CDR3 sequence is CASNLAGPGGRLFF. The CDR3 DNA reads as TGTGCCAGCAACTTAGCCGGACCGGGGGGAAGACTGTTTTTT.

V usage is TRBV4-1 and J usage is TRBJ1-1; TRBD1 might be the D (5 bases). CDR3 size: 13 residues. Germline V lookup: CDR1 MGHRA, CDR2 YSYEKL. CDR3: CAIRKEGRIEAFF. CDR3 nucleotide sequence: TGCGCTATCAGGAAAGAGGGGAGGATTGAAGCTTTCTTT.

Turning to this clonotype: A read error is likely, as this CDR3 ends without the conserved phenylalanine or tryptophan. The V gene is TRBV12-3 or TRBV12-4, the J gene TRBJ2-2; D not certain. The CDR3 is 11 amino acids. The CDR3 DNA is TGTGTCAGCTTAGCTGCCGGGGAGCTGTTTTCT. Translated: CVSLAAGELFS.